This TCR beta chain was observed in a study of T cells in Graves' hyperthyroidism and ophthalmopathy. General study points: Blood held most thyroid clonotypes expanded above 0.001 frequency.

The study based diagnoses on clinical symptoms, serum thyroxine and TRAb, thyroid ultrasound and orbital computed tomography. This clonotype was found many times. What it recognizes is unknown. Amplification of TCR beta CDR3 regions was performed using RNA transcripts as template. The HTBI set primed first-round TCR CDR3 RT-PCR. In TCRdb, the multiplex PCR reads were re-called with MiXCR into one record per CDR3 protein. The table lists roughly 420,000 distinct CDR3 sequences, around 16% of them singletons. The sequenced material came from blood. The clonotype comes from a woman under 30 with Graves' hyperthyroidism.

The CDR3 DNA is TGCAGTGCTAAAGGCGCGGGAGGGGGCTACGAGCAGTACTTC. Its protein is CSAKGAGGGYEQYF. The rearrangement uses TRBV20-1 and TRBJ2-7; TRBD2 matches 9 bases. Germline V CDR1 and CDR2: DFQATT, SNEGSKA (reference sequence). The CDR3 is 14 residues long. V shed 4 bases and J 3 bases; nucleotides not matched to a gene: 7.